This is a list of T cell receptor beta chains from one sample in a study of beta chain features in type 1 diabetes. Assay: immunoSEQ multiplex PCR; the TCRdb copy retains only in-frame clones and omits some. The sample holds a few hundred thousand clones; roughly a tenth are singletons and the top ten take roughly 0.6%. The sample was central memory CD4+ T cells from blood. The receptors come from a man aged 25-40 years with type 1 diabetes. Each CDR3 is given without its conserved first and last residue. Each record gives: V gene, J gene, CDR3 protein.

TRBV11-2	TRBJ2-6	ASSHRISGANVLT
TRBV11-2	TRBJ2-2	ASSLGQYRGYTGELF
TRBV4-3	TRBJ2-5	ASSQGVTGVETQY
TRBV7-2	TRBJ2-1	ASSLVGRFNEQF
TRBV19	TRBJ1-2	ASSISARDYGYT
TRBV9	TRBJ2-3	ASNWVGTDTQY
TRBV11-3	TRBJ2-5	ASSPTRTAGRTQY
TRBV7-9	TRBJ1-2	ASSLVTGEEYGYT
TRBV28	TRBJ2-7	ASTRGVGRYEQY
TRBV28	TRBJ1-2	ASSRRDSSFYGYT
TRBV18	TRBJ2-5	ASSPGPPTGGEETQY
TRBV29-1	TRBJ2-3	SATGQITDTQY
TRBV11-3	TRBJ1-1	ASSNDSEAF
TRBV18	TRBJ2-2	ASSPRPLAGGETTGELF
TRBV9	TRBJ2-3	ASSVDSTGGTDTQY
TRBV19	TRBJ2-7	ASSPQTGASYEQY
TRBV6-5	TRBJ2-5	ASSYPTTSGTETQY
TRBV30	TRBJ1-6	AWSNSPNSPLH
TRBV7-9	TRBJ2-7	ASSLGTGEEQY
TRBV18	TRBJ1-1	ASFPDALKTEAF